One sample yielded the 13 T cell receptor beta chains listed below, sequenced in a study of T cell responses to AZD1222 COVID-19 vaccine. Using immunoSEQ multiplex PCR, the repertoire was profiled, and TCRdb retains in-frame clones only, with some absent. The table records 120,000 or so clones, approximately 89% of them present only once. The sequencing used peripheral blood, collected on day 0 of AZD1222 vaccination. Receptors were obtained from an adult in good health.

CDR3 residues: CTSSQDRRQREGQGVKNIQYF. CDR3 DNA: TGCACCAGCAGCCAAGATCGAAGGCAGCGGGAGGGCCAGGGGGTCAAAAACATTCAGTACTTC. The J gene is TRBJ2-4, the V gene TRBV1; the D call TRBD2 from the table was never checked on the DNA. TRBV1 is an annotated pseudogene. The CDR3 consists of 21 residues.

In DNA, the CDR3 is TGTGCCAGCAGTTTAGAGGTGGGTCAGCCCCAGCATTTT. This gives the protein CASSLEVGQPQHF. This chain links TRBV12-3 or TRBV12-4 with TRBJ1-5; no definite D call. The CDR3 runs to 13 residues. Between the trimmed V and J ends, which lost 1 base and 6 bases, there was a span of 7 bases.

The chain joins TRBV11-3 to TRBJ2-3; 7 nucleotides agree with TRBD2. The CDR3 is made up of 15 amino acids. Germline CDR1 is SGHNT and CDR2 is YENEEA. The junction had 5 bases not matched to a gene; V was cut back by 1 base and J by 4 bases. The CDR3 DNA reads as TGTGCCAGCAGCTTAGGAGGGAGCGGGGCAGATACGCAGTATTTT. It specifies CASSLGGSGADTQYF.

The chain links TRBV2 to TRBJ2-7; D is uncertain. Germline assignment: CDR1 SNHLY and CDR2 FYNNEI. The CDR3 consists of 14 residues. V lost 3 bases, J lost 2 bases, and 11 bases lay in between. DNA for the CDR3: TGTGCCAGCAGTGACGGAACAGAACCCTACGAGCAGTACTTC. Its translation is CASSDGTEPYEQYF.

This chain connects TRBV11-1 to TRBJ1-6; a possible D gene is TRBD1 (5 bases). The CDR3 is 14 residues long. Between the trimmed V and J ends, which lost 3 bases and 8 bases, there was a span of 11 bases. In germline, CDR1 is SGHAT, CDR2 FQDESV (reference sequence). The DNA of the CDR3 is TGTGCCAGCAGCTTCGGCCAGGGAGATTCACCCCTCCACTTT. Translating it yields CASSFGQGDSPLHF.

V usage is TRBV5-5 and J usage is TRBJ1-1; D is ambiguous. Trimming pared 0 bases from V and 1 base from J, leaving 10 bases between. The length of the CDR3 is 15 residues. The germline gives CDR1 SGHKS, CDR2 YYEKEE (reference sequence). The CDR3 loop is CASSLEPRANTEAFF. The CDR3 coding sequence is TGTGCCAGCAGCTTGGAGCCCAGAGCGAACACTGAAGCTTTCTTT. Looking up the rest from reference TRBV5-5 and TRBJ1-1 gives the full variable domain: DAGVTQSPTHLIKTRGQQVTLRCSPISGHKSVSWYQQVLGQGPQFIFQYYEKEERGRGNFPDRFSARQFPNYSSELNVNALLLGDSALYLCASSLEPRANTEAFFGQGTRLTVV.

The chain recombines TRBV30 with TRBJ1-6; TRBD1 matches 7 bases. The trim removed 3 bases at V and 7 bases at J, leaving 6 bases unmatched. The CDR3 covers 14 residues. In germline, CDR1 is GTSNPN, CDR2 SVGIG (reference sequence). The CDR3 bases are TGTGCCTGGAGGAGGGACAGCCCCAATTCACCCCTCCACTTT. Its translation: CAWRRDSPNSPLHF.

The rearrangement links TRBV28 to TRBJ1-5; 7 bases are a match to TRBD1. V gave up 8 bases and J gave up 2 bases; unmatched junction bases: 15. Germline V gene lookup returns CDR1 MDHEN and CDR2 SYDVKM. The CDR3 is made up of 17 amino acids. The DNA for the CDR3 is TGTGCCAGCCTCATCCAGGGACAGCTTAGAGGCAATCAGCCCCAGCATTTT. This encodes CASLIQGQLRGNQPQHF.

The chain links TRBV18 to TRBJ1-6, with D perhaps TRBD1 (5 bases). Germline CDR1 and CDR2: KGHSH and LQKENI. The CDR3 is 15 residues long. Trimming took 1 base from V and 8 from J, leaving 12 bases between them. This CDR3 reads CASSPRRGRDSPLHF. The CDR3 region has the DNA TGTGCCAGCTCACCACGGAGGGGTCGGGATTCACCCCTCCACTTT.

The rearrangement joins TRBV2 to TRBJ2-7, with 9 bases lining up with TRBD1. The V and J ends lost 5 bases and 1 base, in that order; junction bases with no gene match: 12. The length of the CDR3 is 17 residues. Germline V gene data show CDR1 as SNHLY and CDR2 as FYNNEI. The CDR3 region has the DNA TGTGCCAGCAGTTTCCGAGGGGGGACAGGGAGGTCCTACGAGCAGTACTTC. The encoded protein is CASSFRGGTGRSYEQYF.

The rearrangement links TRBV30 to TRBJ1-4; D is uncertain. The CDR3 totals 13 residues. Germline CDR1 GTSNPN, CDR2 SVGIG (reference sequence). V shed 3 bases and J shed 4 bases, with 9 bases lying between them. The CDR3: CAWRAAVNEKLFF. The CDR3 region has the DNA TGTGCCTGGAGGGCCGCTGTTAATGAAAAACTGTTTTTT.

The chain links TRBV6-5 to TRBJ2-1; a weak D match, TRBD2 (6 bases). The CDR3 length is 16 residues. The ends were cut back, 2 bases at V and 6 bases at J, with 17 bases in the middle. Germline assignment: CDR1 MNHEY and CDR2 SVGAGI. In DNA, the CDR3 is TGTGCCAGCAGTTACCTCCGCCCGGGGGTCCCCAATGAGCAGTTCTTC. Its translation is CASSYLRPGVPNEQFF.

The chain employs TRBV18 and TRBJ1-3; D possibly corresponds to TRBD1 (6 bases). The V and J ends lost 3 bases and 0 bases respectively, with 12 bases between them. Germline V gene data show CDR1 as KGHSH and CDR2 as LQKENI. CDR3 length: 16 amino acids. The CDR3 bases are TGTGCCAGCTCACCCCCTCAAGGGGGCTCTGGAAACACCATATATTTT. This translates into CASSPPQGGSGNTIYF.